A selection of T cell receptor beta chains follows, all from one sample in a study of blood T cell repertoires in COVID-19. Here immunoSEQ multiplex PCR was the method, and the copy in TCRdb shows in-frame clones only, minus some. This sample has some 200,000 clones, with around 80% found just once. The sample consisted of peripheral blood. Receptors originate from a woman of 80 years or more with COVID-19, enrolled during active disease. The CDR3 runs from the conserved cysteine through the conserved F or W. D genes are given only for firm matches. Part of the rows lack a size; the others show once, few, many or a class for expanded clones.

TRBD1	TRBV5-1	TRBJ1-5	.	CASSLGTGGPNQPQHF	TGCGCCAGCAGCTTGGGAACAGGGGGTCCTAATCAGCCCCAGCATTTT
TRBD1	TRBV6-5	TRBJ1-5	.	CASKTGEGQPQHF	TGTGCCAGCAAGACAGGGGAGGGTCAGCCCCAGCATTTT
TRBD1	TRBV25-1	TRBJ1-1	.	CASSRQGGTEAFF	TGTGCCAGCAGTAGACAGGGCGGCACTGAAGCTTTCTTT
.	TRBV5-1	TRBJ1-2	.	CASAILGSSNYGYTF	TGCGCCAGCGCAATTTTGGGCTCTTCTAACTATGGCTACACCTTC
.	TRBV5-1	TRBJ1-1	.	CASSRQTNTEAFF	TGCGCCAGCAGTCGACAGACGAACACTGAAGCTTTCTTT
.	TRBV21-1	TRBJ1-2	.	CASSKGGLNYGYTF	TGTGCCAGCAGCAAAGGGGGCCTTAACTATGGCTACACCTTC
.	TRBV12-3/TRBV12-4	TRBJ2-1	once	CASSSPPYNEQFF	TGTGCCAGCAGTTCTCCCCCCTACAATGAGCAGTTCTTC
.	TRBV2	TRBJ1-4	once	CASKRLGSAIEGAGLFF	TGTGCCAGCAAACGCCTGGGTTCAGCAATCGAGGGAGCGGGACTGTTTTTT
TRBD1	TRBV11-3	TRBJ2-2	.	CASSLGQGDTGELFF	TGTGCCAGCAGCTTAGGACAGGGAGACACCGGGGAGCTGTTTTTT
TRBD2	TRBV27	TRBJ2-7	.	CASRAGGLGTTTYEQYF	TGTGCCAGCAGGGCCGGGGGACTCGGGACTACAACTTACGAGCAGTACTTC
TRBD2	TRBV5-1	TRBJ2-7	.	CASSLAGGVYEQYF	TGCGCCAGCAGCTTGGCCGGGGGGGTCTACGAGCAGTACTTC
.	TRBV5-1	TRBJ2-2	.	CASSSPEGAGELFF	TGCGCCAGCAGCTCCCCGGAAGGGGCCGGGGAGCTGTTTTTT
.	TRBV15	TRBJ1-4	.	CATSRLGDTTNEKLFF	TGTGCCACCAGCAGGTTGGGCGACACAACTAATGAAAAACTGTTTTTT
TRBD2	TRBV15	TRBJ2-6	.	CATSMTSGAGANVLTF	TGTGCCACCAGTATGACTAGCGGGGCTGGGGCCAACGTCCTGACTTTC
.	TRBV25-1	TRBJ1-1	.	CASTRSTEAFF	TGTGCCAGCACGAGGAGCACTGAAGCTTTCTTT
.	TRBV18	TRBJ2-7	.	CASSREDYEQYF	TGTGCCAGCTCACGAGAAGACTACGAGCAGTACTTC
.	TRBV15	TRBJ1-1	.	CATSRGRDTEAFF	TGTGCCACCAGCAGAGGACGGGACACTGAAGCTTTCTTT
TRBD1	TRBV6-6	TRBJ1-2	.	CATTVPTGKGYTF	TGTGCCACTACTGTGCCGACAGGGAAGGGCTACACCTTC
TRBD1	TRBV6-4	TRBJ1-2	.	CASSADRGGGYTF	TGTGCCAGCAGTGCGGACAGGGGTGGGGGCTACACCTTC
.	TRBV4-1	TRBJ1-3	.	CASSRGISGGNTIYF	TGCGCCAGCAGTAGAGGTATCAGCGGGGGAAACACCATATATTTT
TRBD1	TRBV6-5	TRBJ1-5	.	CASSPRGRLQPQHF	TGTGCCAGCAGTCCCAGGGGGCGCCTTCAGCCCCAGCATTTT
TRBD1	TRBV19	TRBJ2-4	.	CASSLGTALAKNIQYF	TGTGCCAGTAGTCTGGGGACAGCCCTAGCCAAAAACATTCAGTACTTC
TRBD2	TRBV7-2	TRBJ2-5	.	CASSRGLAGAETQYF	TGTGCCAGCAGCCGGGGACTAGCGGGGGCTGAGACCCAGTACTTC
TRBD1	TRBV20-1	TRBJ2-7	.	CSAQQGDEQYF	TGCAGTGCCCAACAGGGGGACGAGCAGTACTTC
TRBD2	TRBV5-4	TRBJ2-5	.	CASSWSAGSGETQYF	TGTGCCAGCAGCTGGTCAGCGGGATCGGGAGAGACCCAGTACTTC
TRBD1	TRBV5-4	TRBJ1-2	.	CASSRRQGSGDLGYTF	TGTGCCAGCAGTCGACGACAGGGGTCCGGGGACCTTGGCTACACCTTC
.	TRBV28	TRBJ2-1	.	CASSAGRGEQFF	TGTGCCAGCAGTGCGGGGCGAGGTGAGCAGTTCTTC
TRBD1	TRBV29-1	TRBJ2-3	.	CSVSRGTGTTDTQYF	TGCAGCGTCTCACGCGGGACAGGGACCACAGATACGCAGTATTTT
.	TRBV10-3	TRBJ1-1	few	CAISYRVSETEAFF	TGTGCCATCAGTTACAGGGTCTCGGAGACTGAAGCTTTCTTT